Shown below are 3 T cell receptor beta chains from a single sample sequenced in a study of technical replicates of blood from four donors. This table comes from immunoSEQ multiplex PCR, and its TCRdb copy is limited to in-frame clones, with some not included. Of roughly 90,000 clones listed, about 90% are singletons. The sequenced sample was T cells isolated from PBMCs. These receptor sequences come from a human donor in good health.

The V gene is TRBV15, the J gene TRBJ1-4; 7 positions agree with TRBD1. Germline loops: CDR1 LNHNV, CDR2 YYDKDF (reference sequence). The CDR3 sequence is 14 residues long. V trimming: 0 bases; J trimming: 14 bases; junction bases outside the gene matches: 9. The CDR3 spells CATSRDIGTAFLFF. CDR3 nucleotides: TGTGCCACCAGCAGAGATATAGGGACAGCCTTTCTGTTTTTT.

The chain is built from TRBV7-6 and TRBJ2-3; 12 nucleotides match TRBD2. This CDR3 contains 19 residues. CDR1 and CDR2 from the germline V gene are SGHVS and FNYEAQ. V gave up 0 bases and J gave up 6 bases; unmatched junction bases: 13. CDR3 sequence reads: CASSLAPHSSGGALDTQYF. The CDR3 DNA is TGTGCCAGCAGCTTAGCGCCCCACTCTAGCGGGGGGGCATTGGATACGCAGTATTTT. Based on the CDR3 plus reference TRBV7-6 and TRBJ2-3, the full variable domain is GAGVSQSPRYKVTKRGQDVALRCDPISGHVSLYWYRQALGQGPEFLTYFNYEAQQDKSGLPNDRFSAERPEGSISTLTIQRTEQRDSAMYRCASSLAPHSSGGALDTQYFGPGTRLTVL.

This chain uses TRBV23-1 with TRBJ2-4; D might be TRBD1 (5 bases). TRBV23-1 is assigned to the ORF class and has an uncertain function. Trimming took 0 bases from V and 1 from J, leaving 13 bases between them. The CDR3 consists of 17 residues. This chain's CDR3 is CASSQSSRVGAKNIQYF. As DNA, the CDR3 is TGCGCCAGCAGTCAATCGAGCAGGGTCGGGGCCAAAAACATTCAGTACTTC.